Sequencing of this T cell receptor beta chain was carried out in a study of cytomegalovirus exposure and HLA in healthy donors. Study observations and caveats: A later analysis by the authors found several of the most significant clusters apparently linked to common viral pathogens. Specific recognition of CMV antigens was confirmed in vitro for a few chains (all CMV-associated).

With respect to this clone: As yet, its antigen is unknown.

Between the trimmed V and J ends, which lost 6 bases and 3 bases, there was a span of 12 bases. The CDR3 spans 13 residues. From germline, CDR1 is SGHDT and CDR2 YYEEEE. Vbeta (60) and Jbeta (13) primers were used in the PCR. The table came from immunoSEQ multiplex PCR; TCRdb's copy has only in-frame clones and leaves some out. The sample holds roughly 150,000 clones, 85% seen once. Sequences were obtained from PBMCs. The sequence was collected from a man aged 30-40 years in good health and CMV-seropositive. The chain has TRBV5-6 and TRBJ1-2; possibly TRBD1 for D (5 bases). Here the CDR3 DNA reads TGTGCCAGCACGACGGGGGGTGACTATGGCTACACCTTC. Translating gives CASTTGGDYGYTF.